What follows are 11 T cell receptor beta chains derived from one specimen sequenced in a study of T-cell reconstitution after alpha-beta-depleted transplantation in children. Preparing the TCRbeta library involved the use of unique molecular identifiers. From the PCR reads, TCRdb called clonotypes with MiXCR, one entry per CDR3 protein. The table includes fewer than 700,000 distinct CDR3 sequences, approximately 22% detected once. The source was PBMCs, mostly from graft donor cells, collected 360 days after TCRalphabeta/CD19-depleted stem cell transplant. The receptors derive from a boy under two years old who had a stem cell transplant for acute myeloid leukemia, so the T cells may come from the graft donor.

This clonotype came up once. The chain combines TRBV6-2 or TRBV6-3 with TRBJ2-1; D is ambiguous. Germline V lookup: CDR1 MNHEY, CDR2 SVGEGT. The CDR3 is 13 residues long. V shed 2 bases and J shed 5 bases, with 7 bases lying between them. Written as DNA, the CDR3 is TGTGCCAGCAGTTACACAGATAACAATGAGCAGTTCTTC. It encodes CASSYTDNNEQFF.

The rearrangement joins TRBV13 to TRBJ1-5, with D perhaps matching TRBD1 (5 bases). CDR1 PRHDT and CDR2 FYEKMQ come from the germline V gene (reference sequence). Between the trimmed V and J ends, which lost 2 bases and 7 bases, there was a span of 12 bases. The CDR3 loop spans 14 amino acids. CDR3 sequence reads: CASSLRVKGQPQHF. The CDR3 DNA is TGTGCCAGCAGCTTAAGGGTTAAGGGGCAGCCCCAGCATTTT.

This clonotype occurred many times. This rearrangement joins TRBV12-3 or TRBV12-4 to TRBJ2-7; TRBD1 matches at 7 bases. The CDR3 totals 14 residues. J lost 3 bases, V lost 4 bases, and 6 bases had no gene match. The CDR3 nucleotides read TGTGCCAGCAGTTGGACAGGTCAGAACTACGAGCAGTACTTC. It translates to CASSWTGQNYEQYF.

The chain recombines TRBV4-1 with TRBJ1-1, with 7 bases fitting TRBD1. CDR1 MGHRA and CDR2 YSYEKL come from the germline V gene. There are 14 residues in the CDR3. V shed 0 bases and J 8 bases; nucleotides not matched to a gene: 6. The CDR3 DNA reads as TGCGCCAGCAGCCAAGAGGGCAGGGGGAGGGAAGCTTTCTTT. Amino acid sequence: CASSQEGRGREAFF.

The rearrangement uses TRBV5-5 and TRBJ2-3; tentative D call: TRBD1 (6 bases). The germline V and J ends were trimmed by 1 base and 6 bases, with 15 bases remaining between them. The V gene's germline CDR1 is SGHKS and CDR2 YYEKEE (reference sequence). This CDR3 has 15 residues. CDR3 in DNA: TGTGCCAGCAGCTTGTCGGCACAGGGTATGGATACGCAGTATTTT. Protein product: CASSLSAQGMDTQYF. Looking up the rest from reference TRBV5-5 and TRBJ2-3 gives the full variable domain: DAGVTQSPTHLIKTRGQQVTLRCSPISGHKSVSWYQQVLGQGPQFIFQYYEKEERGRGNFPDRFSARQFPNYSSELNVNALLLGDSALYLCASSLSAQGMDTQYFGPGTRLTVL.

The chain employs TRBV24-1 and TRBJ1-5; 8 bases agree with TRBD1. J gave up 4 bases and V 2 bases, and 3 bases lay outside the gene matches. The germline CDR1 and CDR2 sequences are KGHDR and SFDVKD. The length of the CDR3 is 15 residues. CDR3 in amino acids: CATSDSRTGNQPQHF. CDR3 DNA: TGTGCCACCAGTGATTCCCGGACAGGGAATCAGCCCCAGCATTTT.

The chain links TRBV15 to TRBJ2-5, with D uncertain. Germline CDR1 and CDR2: LNHNV and YYDKDF (reference sequence). The CDR3 has 17 amino acids. V dropped 0 bases and J dropped 4 bases, with 18 bases sitting between them. The CDR3 nucleotides read TGTGCCACCAGCAGAGATAAAGGCGGAAGGATGGGAGAGACCCAGTACTTC. It encodes CATSRDKGGRMGETQYF.

This clonotype has a count of ten or more. The rearrangement links TRBV6-2 or TRBV6-3 to TRBJ2-3; the D call may be TRBD1 or TRBD2 (6 bases each). V was shortened by 6 bases and J by 6 bases, with 13 bases between the two germline ends. Per germline, CDR1 MNHEY and CDR2 SVGEGT. This CDR3 is 13 amino acids long. The CDR3 DNA reads TGTGCCAGCAGCGAGGGGGGCTTGGATACGCAGTATTTT. As protein: CASSEGGLDTQYF.

This clonotype turned up a few times. This sequence joins TRBV29-1 and TRBJ1-2; no clear D. V lost 3 bases and J 1 base, leaving 9 bases between the germline ends. Germline CDR1 and CDR2: SQVTM and ANQGSEA. The CDR3 length is 13 residues. This chain's CDR3 is CSVERTDNYGYTF. The CDR3 DNA reads as TGCAGCGTTGAGAGGACGGATAACTATGGCTACACCTTC.

This clonotype was counted ten times or more. The V gene is TRBV27, the J gene TRBJ2-7, with TRBD2 matching over 7 bases. Looked up from germline, CDR1 is MNHEY and CDR2 is SMNVEV (reference sequence). The CDR3 is made up of 14 amino acids. Unmatched junction bases numbered 12, after V lost 6 bases and J lost 7 bases. CDR3 loop: CASSPGTTPREQYF. The CDR3 DNA follows: TGTGCCAGCAGCCCCGGGACTACCCCTAGGGAGCAGTACTTC.

This clonotype was seen at least ten times. The V and J genes are TRBV3-1 and TRBJ2-5; D remains unclear. The length of the CDR3 is 11 residues. V was cut by 3 bases and J by 7 bases, with 6 bases left in between. CDR1 LGHDT and CDR2 YNNKEL come from the germline V gene (reference sequence). In DNA, the CDR3 is TGTGCCAGCAGCCATTCGTGGACCCAGTACTTC. Protein sequence: CASSHSWTQYF.